Shown below are 26 T cell receptor beta chains from a single sample sequenced in a study of T-cell reconstitution after alpha-beta-depleted transplantation in children. TCRbeta library construction was performed incorporating unique molecular identifiers. Each CDR3 protein is one row after TCRdb ran MiXCR on the PCR reads. The table lists 500,000 to 600,000 distinct CDR3 sequences, approximately 20% of them singletons. Sequences were derived from PBMCs from the stem cell graft donor, sampled from the stem cell graft. Source of these receptors: a human donor who donated a stem cell graft to a child with acute lymphoblastic leukemia.

This clonotype was found a few times. This sequence joins TRBV27 and TRBJ2-7; 7 bases fit TRBD1. The germline V gene has CDR1 MNHEY and CDR2 SMNVEV (reference sequence). Trimming removed 6 bases from V and 3 bases from J; junction bases left unmatched: 11. The CDR3 is made up of 15 amino acids. As DNA, the CDR3 is TGTGCCAGCAGATTAACAGGGGAAGTCTACTACGAGCAGTACTTC. Amino acids: CASRLTGEVYYEQYF.

The chain links TRBV7-3 to TRBJ2-5; D ambiguous. V lost 0 bases and J lost 2, with 10 bases in between. This CDR3 comprises 15 residues. Germline V gene lookup returns CDR1 SGHTA and CDR2 FQGTGA. The CDR3: CASSLTQTSQETQYF. The CDR3 nucleotides are TGTGCCAGCAGCTTAACGCAGACGTCGCAAGAGACCCAGTACTTC.

The rearrangement links TRBV30 to TRBJ2-5; 8 bases are a match to TRBD2. This CDR3 contains 16 residues. CDR1 is GTSNPN and CDR2 is SVGIG in the germline V gene (reference sequence). The CDR3 nucleotides are TGTGCTCACGCGGGGGGTCTCCCAAATGGCCAAGAGACCCAGTACTTC. Translation gives CAHAGGLPNGQETQYF. Combining the CDR3 with reference TRBV30 and TRBJ2-5 gives the whole variable domain SQTIHQWPATLVQPVGSPLSLECTVEGTSNPNLYWYRQAAGRGLQLLFYSVGIGQISSEVPQNLSASRPQDRQFILSSKKLLLSDSGFYLCAHAGGLPNGQETQYFGPGTRLLVL.

J is TRBJ2-7 and V is TRBV7-6, with 7 bases lining up with TRBD2. The CDR3 loop spans 14 amino acids. The germline V gene has CDR1 SGHVS and CDR2 FNYEAQ. Germline trimming cut 5 bases from V and 6 bases from J; bases unmatched to any gene: 10. DNA of the CDR3: TGTGCCAGCAGCGAATCGGGAGGTTCCGCCGAGCAGTACTTC. Translated: CASSESGGSAEQYF.

This sequence joins TRBV13 and TRBJ2-3, with 14 bases lining up with TRBD2. CDR1 PRHDT and CDR2 FYEKMQ come from the germline V gene (reference sequence). The junction had 14 bases not matched to a gene; V was cut back by 3 bases and J by 0 bases. The CDR3 covers 21 residues. The CDR3 DNA reads TGTGCCAGCAGCTTTCCTTTCGGGACTAGCGGGAGTGGGAAGAGCACAGATACGCAGTATTTT. This gives the protein CASSFPFGTSGSGKSTDTQYF.

This clonotype occurred once. V and J are TRBV9 and TRBJ2-1; D possibly corresponds to TRBD2 (5 bases). Germline V gives CDR1 SGDLS, CDR2 YYNGEE. The V and J ends lost 0 bases and 3 bases respectively, with 10 bases between them. The CDR3 totals 15 residues. The CDR3 region is CASSVEGVNYNEQFF. Written as DNA, the CDR3 is TGTGCCAGCAGCGTAGAGGGAGTGAACTACAATGAGCAGTTCTTC.

The sample holds many counts of this clonotype. CDR3 residues: CASSPRTGNQPQHF. In DNA, the CDR3 is TGTGCCAGCTCACCACGGACGGGCAATCAGCCCCAGCATTTT. The chain has TRBV18 and TRBJ1-5; D is uncertain. Deletions cut 1 base from V and 2 bases from J, with 6 bases between. From germline, CDR1 is KGHSH and CDR2 LQKENI. The CDR3 has 14 amino acids.

This clonotype was detected only a few times. This chain joins TRBV11-2 and TRBJ2-1; 14 nucleotides match TRBD2. V was clipped by 1 base and J by 5 bases; unmatched bases: 7. Germline V gives CDR1 SGHAT, CDR2 FQNNGV. The CDR3 loop spans 18 amino acids. CDR3 residues: CASSLVTLGLAGDNEQFF. CDR3 in DNA: TGTGCCAGCAGCTTAGTAACATTGGGACTAGCGGGAGACAATGAGCAGTTCTTC. The entire variable domain, with the rest obtained from reference TRBV11-2 and TRBJ2-1, is as follows: EAGVAQSPRYKIIEKRQSVAFWCNPISGHATLYWYQQILGQGPKLLIQFQNNGVVDDSQLPKDRFSAERLKGVDSTLKIQPAKLEDSAVYLCASSLVTLGLAGDNEQFFGPGTRLTVL.

Only a few counts were recorded for this clonotype. CDR3 in amino acids: CASSPGTGFSPLHF. The CDR3 nucleotides read TGCGCCAGCAGCCCGGGGACAGGTTTCTCACCCCTCCACTTT. This chain joins TRBV5-1 and TRBJ1-6; 8 bases map to TRBD1. This CDR3 is built from 14 residues. Trimming cost V 4 bases and J 10 bases; bases outside gene matches: 7. Germline V gene sequence: CDR1 SGHRS, CDR2 YFSETQ.

This clonotype appeared many times. V gene TRBV6-4 combines with J gene TRBJ2-2; D is tentatively TRBD1 or TRBD2 (5 bases each). The CDR3 is made up of 15 amino acids. V lost 4 bases and J lost 1, with 10 bases in between. In germline, CDR1 is MRHNA, CDR2 SNTAGT. CDR3 region: CASSGGPGNTGELFF. The CDR3, as DNA: TGTGCCAGCAGTGGGGGACCGGGGAACACCGGGGAGCTGTTTTTT.

This clonotype was counted a few times. This sequence joins TRBV27 and TRBJ1-5, with 7 bases matching TRBD1. Trimming cost V 2 bases and J 7 bases; bases outside gene matches: 8. The germline V gene encodes CDR1 MNHEY and CDR2 SMNVEV (reference sequence). This CDR3 has 15 residues. The CDR3 coding sequence is TGTGCCAGCAGTTTAAGGGAGGGGGCCAACCAGCCCCAGCATTTT. It encodes CASSLREGANQPQHF.

This clonotype turned up a few times. V and J are TRBV14 and TRBJ2-3; D uncertain. Germline V gene data show CDR1 as SGHDN and CDR2 as FVKESK. V was pared by 1 base and J by 10 bases, with 6 bases between. The CDR3 runs to 11 residues. CDR3 loop: CASSQGMAQYF. The CDR3 coding sequence is TGTGCCAGCAGCCAAGGTATGGCGCAGTATTTT.

This CDR3 reads CASSQDRRATYNEQFF. The CDR3 region has the DNA TGCGCCAGCAGCCAAGATAGGAGGGCAACCTACAATGAGCAGTTCTTC. V gene TRBV4-1 combines with J gene TRBJ2-1, with D perhaps matching TRBD2 (6 bases). The V and J ends lost 0 bases and 2 bases respectively, with 11 bases between them. This CDR3 region has 16 residues. Germline assignment: CDR1 MGHRA and CDR2 YSYEKL.

This clonotype has only a few counts. This sequence joins TRBV5-4 and TRBJ1-2; D is uncertain. Germline loops: CDR1 SGHNT, CDR2 YYREEE (reference sequence). Between the trimmed V and J ends, which lost 4 bases and 4 bases, there was a span of 20 bases. This CDR3 has 16 residues. The CDR3 sequence: CASSSTLTAHLYGYTF. CDR3 nucleotide sequence: TGTGCCAGCAGCAGCACACTGACCGCGCACCTCTATGGCTACACCTTC.

The chain carries TRBV5-5 and TRBJ1-5; D unclear. CDR1 is SGHKS and CDR2 is YYEKEE in the germline V gene (reference sequence). Between the trimmed V and J ends, which lost 0 bases and 9 bases, there was a span of 16 bases. The CDR3 runs to 15 residues. CDR3 coding DNA: TGTGCCAGCAGCTTGGGAGGAAAGCCAAGTCGGCCCCAGCATTTT. This gives the protein CASSLGGKPSRPQHF.

This clonotype was observed a few times. The rearrangement links TRBV20-1 to TRBJ2-1, with 7 bases fitting TRBD2. The J segment lost 10 bases and the V segment lost 7 bases, leaving 22 bases of the junction unmatched. The CDR3 is 16 amino acids. Germline CDR1 and CDR2: DFQATT and SNEGSKA (reference sequence). Here the CDR3 reads CSVLNQGVGGSEEQFF. CDR3 coding DNA: TGCAGTGTTCTAAATCAGGGAGTCGGCGGGAGTGAAGAGCAGTTCTTC.

Details on this clonotype: One end of the junction varies from germline; a read error may be responsible. This rearrangement joins TRBV29-1 to TRBJ2-1, with 9 bases lining up with TRBD2. Germline V CDR1 and CDR2: SQVTM, ANQGSEA. The length of the CDR3 is 11 residues. CDR3: CSVDRAGGTDF. DNA of the CDR3: TGCAGCGTTGACCGCGCGGGAGGGACCGATTTC.

The chain combines TRBV6-2 or TRBV6-3 with TRBJ1-5; tentative D call: TRBD1 (5 bases). This CDR3 is built from 15 residues. The V and J ends lost 6 bases and 5 bases respectively, with 17 bases between them. Germline CDR1 is MNHEY and CDR2 is SVGEGT. The DNA for the CDR3 is TGTGCCAGCAGGTTGGGCCCGACAGTGGATCAGCCCCAGCATTTT. Its translation is CASRLGPTVDQPQHF.

The chain links TRBV20-1 to TRBJ2-1, with TRBD2 matching 8 bases. V shed 5 bases, J shed 3 bases, and the junction held 21 bases outside the gene matches. The germline gives CDR1 DFQATT, CDR2 SNEGSKA (reference sequence). The CDR3 consists of 19 residues. CDR3 sequence: CSAAHKGREDPLNYNEQFF. In nucleotides, the CDR3 is TGCAGTGCTGCCCATAAGGGGCGGGAGGACCCACTTAACTACAATGAGCAGTTCTTC.

The CDR3 loop reads CASSQDVTGLASEQFF. The CDR3, as DNA: TGTGCCAGCAGCCAAGATGTAACGGGACTAGCCTCCGAGCAGTTCTTC. This chain connects TRBV4-2 to TRBJ2-1; TRBD2 matches at 9 bases. The germline V gene has CDR1 LGHNA and CDR2 YNFKEQ. The CDR3 covers 16 residues. Germline trimming cut 0 bases from V and 10 bases from J; bases unmatched to any gene: 10.

V gene TRBV6-2 or TRBV6-3 combines with J gene TRBJ2-7, with unresolved D. The CDR3 is 15 amino acids. The V and J ends lost 3 bases and 5 bases respectively, with 17 bases between them. CDR1 is MNHEY, CDR2 SVGEGT, per germline. CDR3 nucleotide sequence: TGTGCCAGCAGTTATTGGCAGACCACCAGCGACGAGCAGTACTTC. Protein: CASSYWQTTSDEQYF.

The chain carries TRBV7-9 and TRBJ1-2; D call uncertain. Per germline, CDR1 SEHNR and CDR2 FQNEAQ (reference sequence). CDR3 length: 15 amino acids. Trimming removed 1 base at V and 7 bases at J, with 16 bases between. The CDR3 nucleotides read TGTGCCAGCAGCTTAGGAGGTAGCAAGATCGGTGGCTACACCTTC. The encoded protein is CASSLGGSKIGGYTF.

The V call is TRBV6-5, the J call TRBJ2-1; TRBD1 matches at 7 bases. CDR3 length: 17 residues. Germline CDR1 and CDR2: MNHEY and SVGAGI. V trimming: 0 bases; J trimming: 6 bases; junction bases outside the gene matches: 11. The CDR3 DNA follows: TGTGCCAGCAGTTACTCGGGTAGGGGGCTTTTAACCAATGAGCAGTTCTTC. The encoded protein is CASSYSGRGLLTNEQFF.

The rearrangement joins TRBV24-1 to TRBJ2-1; 15 bases are a match to TRBD2. Germline values: CDR1 KGHDR, CDR2 SFDVKD. Trimming removed 4 bases from V and 9 bases from J; junction bases left unmatched: 9. The CDR3 has 17 residues. The CDR3 here is CATSDGLAGGPVFEQFF. CDR3 bases: TGTGCCACCAGTGACGGACTAGCGGGAGGGCCCGTGTTTGAGCAGTTCTTC.

The chain joins TRBV5-6 to TRBJ1-4; 9 nucleotides match TRBD1. Germline-derived CDR1 and CDR2 are SGHDT and YYEEEE. Trimming cost V 4 bases and J 0 bases; bases outside gene matches: 4. The CDR3 runs 16 residues. The CDR3 DNA sequence: TGTGCCAGCAGCCGGGGACAGGGAGCAACTAATGAAAAACTGTTTTTT. Its protein product is CASSRGQGATNEKLFF.

The sample holds many counts of this clonotype. The CDR3: CASSLPAGRDEQFF. CDR3 nucleotide sequence: TGCGCCAGCAGCTTGCCAGCGGGAAGAGATGAGCAGTTCTTC. The genes are TRBV5-1 and TRBJ2-1; 7 nucleotides agree with TRBD2. The trim removed 1 base at V and 8 bases at J, leaving 6 bases unmatched. CDR1 and CDR2 (germline): SGHRS, YFSETQ. CDR3 length: 14 amino acids. Full variable domain (rest looked up from reference TRBV5-1 and TRBJ2-1): KAGVTQTPRYLIKTRGQQVTLSCSPISGHRSVSWYQQTPGQGLQFLFEYFSETQRNKGNFPGRFSGRQFSNSRSEMNVSTLELGDSALYLCASSLPAGRDEQFFGPGTRLTVL.